These T cell receptor beta chains were read from a single sample in a study of shared clonotypes between healthy human individuals. Assay used: immunoSEQ multiplex PCR; TCRdb lists only in-frame clones, some missing. The sample has 2 million to 2.5 million clones, around 95% seen once. What was sequenced was naive CD4+ T cells sorted from blood. All receptors come from a young man in good health. Each CDR3 is given with its conserved first and last residue. Each record gives: CDR3 length, V gene, clone size, D gene, J gene, CDR3 DNA, CDR3 protein. A D gene is named only where the DNA matches it firmly. For some rows the clone size is stated as once, few or many, or as a class when expanded; others skip it.

15	TRBV5-1	.	.	TRBJ1-4	TGCGCCAGCAGCTTGGCTCCGGGCCTGGTTGAAAAACTGTTTTTT	CASSLAPGLVEKLFF
14	TRBV4-2	.	TRBD2	TRBJ2-7	TGTGCCAGCAGCCAGACTAGCGGGGTAAGCGAGCAGTACTTC	CASSQTSGVSEQYF
15	TRBV27	.	.	TRBJ1-5	TGTGCCAGCAGTCAGGGTTATTGGAGCAATCAGCCCCAGCATTTT	CASSQGYWSNQPQHF
13	TRBV6-6	.	.	TRBJ2-3	TGTGCCAGCAGTAGGTCAGGCACAGATACGCAGTATTTT	CASSRSGTDTQYF
15	TRBV7-9	.	TRBD2	TRBJ2-2	TGTGCCACCAAGGTTAGGGGACTAAACACCGGGGAGCTGTTTTTT	CATKVRGLNTGELFF
14	TRBV2	.	TRBD2	TRBJ2-7	TGTGCCAGCATGCTAGCGGTACCGTACTACGAGCAGTACTTC	CASMLAVPYYEQYF
16	TRBV5-1	.	.	TRBJ2-1	TGCGCCAGCAGCTTGCTACGAGCCCAACTTTACAATGAGCAGTTCTTC	CASSLLRAQLYNEQFF
15	TRBV6-6	.	.	TRBJ2-2	TGTGCCAGCTCGACAGCCCGAAAGAACACCGGGGAGCTGTTTTTT	CASSTARKNTGELFF
14	TRBV30	.	TRBD1	TRBJ1-4	TGTGCCTGGAGTAGACAGGGAAATACTGAAAAACTGTTTTTT	CAWSRQGNTEKLFF
16	TRBV25-1	.	.	TRBJ1-3	TGTGCCAGCAGTGGCGGTTTTGTGAGGACTGGAAACACCATATATTTT	CASSGGFVRTGNTIYF
16	TRBV10-3	once	TRBD2	TRBJ2-3	TGTGCCATCAGTGAGGAGTCGGCGGGGGGGCAAGATACGCAGTATTTT	CAISEESAGGQDTQYF
13	TRBV5-6	.	TRBD1	TRBJ2-5	TGTGCCAGCAGCCCAGGGGGCCTGGAGACCCAGTACTTC	CASSPGGLETQYF